One and the same sample provided the 3 T cell receptor beta chains below, sequenced in a study of T cells in Graves' hyperthyroidism and ophthalmopathy. The TCR beta CDR3 regions underwent amplification using RNA transcripts as the source. First-round RT-PCR targeting the TCR CDR3 was performed with the HTBI primer set. TCRdb used MiXCR to reprocess the multiplex PCR reads, holding one entry per CDR3 protein. This table holds fewer than 900,000 distinct CDR3 sequences, roughly a sixth found once. Sequences were obtained from blood. The source is a woman aged 45 to 65 with Graves' hyperthyroidism that later progressed to Graves' ophthalmopathy.

In its sample, this clonotype was seen many times. This rearrangement joins TRBV18 to TRBJ2-6; D remains ambiguous. The germline V gene has CDR1 KGHSH and CDR2 LQKENI. V lost 0 bases and J lost 1, with 4 bases in between. This CDR3 has 15 residues. CDR3 region: CASSPPRSGANVLTF. The CDR3 DNA reads TGTGCCAGCTCACCACCGAGGTCTGGGGCCAACGTCCTGACTTTC. Based on the CDR3 plus reference TRBV18 and TRBJ2-6, the full variable domain is NAGVMQNPRHLVRRRGQEARLRCSPMKGHSHVYWYRQLPEEGLKFMVYLQKENIIDESGMPKERFSAEFPKEGPSILRIQQVVRGDSAAYFCASSPPRSGANVLTFGAGSRLTVL.

This clonotype has more than one count but fewer than ten. One base away lies a much larger clone, so this may be a sequencing read error. The V gene is TRBV20-1, the J gene TRBJ2-5, with TRBD1 identical over 11 bases. The CDR3 spans 15 residues. J lost 9 bases, V lost 6 bases, and 15 bases had no gene match. Germline V lookup: CDR1 DFQATT, CDR2 SNEGSKA (reference sequence). In DNA, the CDR3 is TGCAGTGCCGTTGTCCGGGACAGGGGGGTCGAGGCCCAGTACTTC. It codes for CSAVVRDRGVEAQYF.

As to this clonotype: The junction departs from the called germline gene at one end, perhaps through a read error. The V gene is TRBV19, the J gene TRBJ2-2; D gene uncertain. Germline-derived CDR1 and CDR2 are LNHDA and SQIVND (reference sequence). The CDR3 is made up of 15 amino acids. CDR3 coding DNA: TGTGCCAGTAGTATTAGCAGCGAGAACATCGGGGAGCTGTTTTTT. Its protein product is CASSISSENIGELFF.